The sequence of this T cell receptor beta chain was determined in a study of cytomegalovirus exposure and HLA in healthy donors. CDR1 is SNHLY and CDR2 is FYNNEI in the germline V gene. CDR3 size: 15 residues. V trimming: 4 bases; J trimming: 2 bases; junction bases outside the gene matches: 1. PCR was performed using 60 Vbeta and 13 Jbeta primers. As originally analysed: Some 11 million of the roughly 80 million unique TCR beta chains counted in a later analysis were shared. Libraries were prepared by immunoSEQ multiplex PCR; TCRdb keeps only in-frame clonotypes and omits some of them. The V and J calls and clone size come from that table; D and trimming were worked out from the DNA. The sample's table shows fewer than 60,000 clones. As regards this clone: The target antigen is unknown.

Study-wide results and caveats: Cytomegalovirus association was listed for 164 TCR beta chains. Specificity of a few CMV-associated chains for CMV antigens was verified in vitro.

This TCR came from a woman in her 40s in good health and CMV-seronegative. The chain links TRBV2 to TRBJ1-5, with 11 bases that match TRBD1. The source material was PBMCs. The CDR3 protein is CASSGDRGGNQPQHF. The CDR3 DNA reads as TGTGCCAGCAGTGGGGACAGGGGGGGCAATCAGCCCCAGCATTTT.